This is a list of T cell receptor beta chains from one sample in a study of blood T cell repertoires in COVID-19. TCRdb's copy holds only in-frame clones and misses some; the assay was immunoSEQ multiplex PCR. The sample lists 150,000 to 200,000 clones, 70% to 90% seen once, with 0.95% to 1.5% in the top ten. The sample taken for sequencing was peripheral blood. All receptors come from a man in his fifties or sixties who had recovered from COVID-19. Each CDR3 is given without its conserved first and last residue. Only some rows state a clone size, as once, few, many or a class for expanded clones.

TRBV5-1,-,TRBJ1-1,ASSPGQMVSEAF
TRBV25-1,-,TRBJ1-6,ASSEVGGYSPLH
TRBV19,-,TRBJ1-1,ASSIGLPNTEAF
TRBV10-3,-,TRBJ2-3,AISVIGTSGTDTQY
TRBV27,once,TRBJ1-5,ASTPGGPNQPQH
TRBV7-3,-,TRBJ2-3,ASSLMAAGGLSTDTQY
TRBV29-1,-,TRBJ2-7,SVWGNSYEQY
TRBV7-2,-,TRBJ2-3,ASSLDQGPDTQY
TRBV6-5,-,TRBJ1-4,ASSTGAPNEKLF
TRBV4-1,-,TRBJ1-2,ASSPITGVGGYT
TRBV24-1,-,TRBJ2-7,ATSDPGQAPLRQY
TRBV6-5,-,TRBJ2-2,ASRWGRANTGELF
TRBV11-2,-,TRBJ2-1,ASSGGRGALLDEQF
TRBV7-9,-,TRBJ1-1,ASSLVGQGNTEAF
TRBV6-1,few,TRBJ1-5,ASSEAQYNQPQH
TRBV12-3/TRBV12-4,-,TRBJ2-7,ASSFRQGYEQY
TRBV19,once,TRBJ2-7,ASGGRGSYEQY
TRBV13,-,TRBJ2-3,ASRWRGTGDTQY
TRBV9,-,TRBJ2-7,ASSVSAGTYEQY
TRBV9,-,TRBJ2-5,ASSPGTATEAQY
TRBV11-2,-,TRBJ2-7,ASSPRGGASLGEQY
TRBV7-9,-,TRBJ1-1,ASSSLGQGNTEAF
TRBV18,-,TRBJ2-7,ASSPTANSYEQY
TRBV3-1/TRBV3-2,-,TRBJ1-1,ASSHLALNTEAF
TRBV6-2/TRBV6-3,-,TRBJ2-3,ASSYSKLDTQY
TRBV29-1,-,TRBJ2-3,SVEDLPSTSTDTQY
TRBV11-3,-,TRBJ1-1,ASSPAPGGRGGGAF
TRBV2,-,TRBJ1-5,ASSEALRGTRDQPQH
TRBV5-1,-,TRBJ1-2,ASSLEGQTNYGYT
TRBV13,-,TRBJ1-4,ASSSRQGAGEKLF
TRBV5-1,-,TRBJ2-1,ASSSLTSVKYNEQF
TRBV18,-,TRBJ1-5,ASSPLSGPNQPQH
TRBV6-2/TRBV6-3,-,TRBJ1-1,ASSLIVESEAF
TRBV12-3/TRBV12-4,-,TRBJ2-7,ASSQQGFEQY
TRBV29-1,few,TRBJ1-1,SYRREVNTEAF
TRBV28,-,TRBJ2-3,ASSRSGGASADTQY
TRBV2,-,TRBJ2-3,ASSEVAGVGTDTQY
TRBV7-2,-,TRBJ2-7,ASSLAPRVDYEQY
TRBV9,-,TRBJ2-5,ASSVNRVGETQY
TRBV7-8,-,TRBJ2-7,ASRESLSYEQY
TRBV7-3,-,TRBJ2-5,ASSLQGQTQY
TRBV11-1,few,TRBJ1-3,ASSQDSGNTIY
TRBV24-1,-,TRBJ2-3,ATSDPLKASTDTQY
TRBV5-1,-,TRBJ1-1,ASSLGAINTEAF
TRBV9,-,TRBJ1-2,ASSTSTGPLHYGYT
TRBV18,-,TRBJ1-2,ASSPSVQQYGYT
TRBV3-1/TRBV3-2,-,TRBJ2-1,ASSQDGGSYNEQF
TRBV27,-,TRBJ1-1,ASSLFFSLGQRNTEAF
TRBV19,-,TRBJ1-1,ASSIRTGVMNTEAF
TRBV19,-,TRBJ2-3,ASSRDRGADTQY